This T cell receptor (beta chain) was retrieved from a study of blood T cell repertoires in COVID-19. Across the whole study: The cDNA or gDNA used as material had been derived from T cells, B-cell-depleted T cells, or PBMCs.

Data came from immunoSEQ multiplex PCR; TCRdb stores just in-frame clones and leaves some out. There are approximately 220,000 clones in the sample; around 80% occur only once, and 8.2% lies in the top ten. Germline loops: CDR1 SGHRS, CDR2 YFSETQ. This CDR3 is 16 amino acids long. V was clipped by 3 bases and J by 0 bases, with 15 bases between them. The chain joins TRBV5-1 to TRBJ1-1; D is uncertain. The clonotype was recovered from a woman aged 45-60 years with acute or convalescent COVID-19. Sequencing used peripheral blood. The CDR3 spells CASSSRGGRMNTEAFF. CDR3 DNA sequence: TGCGCCAGCAGCTCGCGGGGAGGACGGATGAACACTGAAGCTTTCTTT.